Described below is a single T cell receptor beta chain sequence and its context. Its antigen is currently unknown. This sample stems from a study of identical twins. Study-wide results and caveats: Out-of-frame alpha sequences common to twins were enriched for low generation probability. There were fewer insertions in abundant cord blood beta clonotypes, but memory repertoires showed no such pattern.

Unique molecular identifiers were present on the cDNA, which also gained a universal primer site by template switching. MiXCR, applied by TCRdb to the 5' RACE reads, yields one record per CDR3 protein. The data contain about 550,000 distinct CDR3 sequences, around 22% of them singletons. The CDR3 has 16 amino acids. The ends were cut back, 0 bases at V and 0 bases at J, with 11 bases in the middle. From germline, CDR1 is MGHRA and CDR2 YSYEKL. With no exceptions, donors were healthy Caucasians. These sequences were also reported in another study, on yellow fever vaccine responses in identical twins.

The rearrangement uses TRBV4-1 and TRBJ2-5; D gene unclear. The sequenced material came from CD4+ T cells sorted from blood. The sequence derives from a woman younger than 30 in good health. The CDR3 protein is CASSQEGNGYQETQYF. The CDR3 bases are TGCGCCAGCAGCCAAGAGGGTAACGGGTACCAAGAGACCCAGTACTTC.